This TCR beta chain derives from a study of shared clonotypes between healthy human individuals (dated by TCRdb to the early 2020s). About the full investigation: Three men and two women, aged 18 to 49 years, made up the cohort. For each donor, CD4 naive and CD4 memory were each given three plates, CD8 naive was given two plates, and CD8 memory was given one plate. Libraries were prepared and TCR repertoires were sequenced by different laboratories using diverse techniques, in order to increase sequencing depth and limit assay-specific biases. Leukapheresis yielded between about 0.85 and 9.5 billion PBMCs per donor. The study deeply sequenced blood TCR repertoires of five healthy adults to estimate repertoire size and the extent of clonotype sharing between individuals. Paper-wide results and their limitations: Only blood was sampled, and tissue TCR repertoires likely differ from those in blood. Higher generation probabilities were observed for clonotypes shared by all four sorted-subset donors than for non-shared clonotypes. When a few donors were compared, the shared fraction of clonotypes was about 5% for naive CD4, approximately 3.3% for naive CD8, 2.3% for memory CD4, and 0.3% to 0.5% for memory CD8. Based on pairwise subsampling, the degree of clonotype sharing among donors was expected to be affected by sequencing depth. Naive subsets generally had larger estimated clonotype richness than memory subsets did. Incomplete sequencing was indicated by rarefaction of sorted-subset datasets, despite the large sequencing depth. The small number of donors limited the genetic and exposure-history diversity represented.

CD8 naive samples were CD45RO-negative cells positively selected for CCR7, giving a CD45RA+CCR7+ population that excluded TemRA cells. The donors were healthy, HIV-negative adults who had no recently reported acute infections or vaccinations. Every donor was a Caucasian adult living in Nashville, Tennessee, USA. After blood collection by leukapheresis, PBMCs were isolated using Ficoll-Histopaque density gradient centrifugation and then cryopreserved in the vapor phase of liquid nitrogen. Analytical flow cytometry was used to check the purity and quantity of every magnetically sorted T cell population. Genomic DNA was isolated from each sorted fraction and quantified by UV absorbance on a Nanodrop 2000c. About this clone itself: Its antigen is still unknown. There are no base qualities to consult, and no much larger clone falls within one base.

Using the deep immunoSEQ assay, multiplex PCR amplified TCR CDR3 regions from genomic DNA. Extracted genomic DNA from each cell subset was distributed evenly across all wells of several immunoSEQ 96-well plates, and each plate was treated as a replicate. For sorted subsets, 150 to 250 ng of genomic DNA, equivalent to some 30,000 T cell genomes, went into each replicate PCR. Purified libraries were quantified with a Qubit 3.0 fluorometer, sized on a Bioanalyzer 2100, and re-quantified with the KAPA Library Quantification kit. Every immunoSEQ 96-well plate was sequenced on a separate single-read 150-cycle Illumina NextSeq 550 flow cell. The original methods were these. Because the immunoSEQ output held only junctional sequences and lacked quality scores, the filtering could not match the filtering applied to full-length reads. Sequences were annotated with PyIR, a Python wrapper for IgBLAST v1.9, and V/J genes and CDR3 were assigned using IMGT germline references. Reads with weak V/J assignments (E-value above 1e-6), missing CDR3, stop codons, out-of-frame junctions, or ambiguous translated residues were removed. A V3J clonotype was defined by an identical inferred V gene, J gene, and CDR3 amino acid sequence. Percentage overlap between repertoires was computed as shared unique clonotypes divided by the size of the smaller repertoire. Three approaches were used to assess repertoire richness: RTK rarefaction, the Chao1 estimator, and Recon v2.1 estimates of unobserved clonotypes. For all TCRbeta clonotypes obtained by the gDNA method from four donors, generation probabilities were computed with OLGA. The immuneACCESS repertoire file appears here via TCRdb, limited to in-frame rearrangements. These files lack a portion of the clones; in checked studies, under half of the deficit traces to unresolved V genes, and the cause of the others is not known. V, J and clone size are those of that table, while D and trimming were read from the DNA. For this sample there are roughly 650,000 clones; 95% to 97% appear just once. The ten largest clones capture less than 0.12% of the sample.

The sample consisted of naive CD8+ T cells sorted from blood. Read against the paper, the sample's cell subset or site label means: CD45RA+CCR7+. The origin of this receptor is a woman between 25 and 40 years old in good health.

The DNA sequence is TGTGCCAGCACCGCGTTGGTGACAGGAGAGACCCAGTACTTC. Its amino acids are CASTALVTGETQYF. Recombination connected TRBV6-1 to TRBJ2-5, and the D gene may be TRBD1, 6 bases matching. Trimming takes 7 bases from V and 4 bases from J, and the germline ends sit 16 bases apart. Per the germline V gene, MNHNS is the CDR1 and SASEGT is the CDR2. The CDR3 runs 14 residues from the cysteine to the phenylalanine. The CDR3 DNA has 42 bases and is translated from base 1.